Given below is one T cell receptor (beta chain) in context. Its cognate antigen is unknown. Sequencing used immunoSEQ multiplex PCR; TCRdb keeps in-frame clones, though not all of them. Of 55,000 to 65,000 clones listed, around 83% are singletons. This specimen comes from a study of OX40 agonist ivuxolimab in advanced cancers. General study results and limits: Some of the nonresponding patients also showed low levels of normalized T-cell clonal expansion.

The sample was CD4+ or CD8+ T cells sorted from blood, taken in a trial of the OX40 agonist ivuxolimab. The source of this sequence is an adult with an advanced solid tumor such as melanoma, head and neck, liver or kidney cancer.

The CDR3 DNA is TGTGCCAGTTCACTAGCGGGGATAGACATTCAGTACTTC. This sequence encodes CASSLAGIDIQYF. The rearrangement joins TRBV19 to TRBJ2-4; TRBD2 matches 10 bases. The germline CDR1 and CDR2 sequences are LNHDA and SQIVND (reference sequence). Unmatched junction bases numbered 6, after V lost 8 bases and J lost 8 bases. This CDR3 has 13 amino acids.